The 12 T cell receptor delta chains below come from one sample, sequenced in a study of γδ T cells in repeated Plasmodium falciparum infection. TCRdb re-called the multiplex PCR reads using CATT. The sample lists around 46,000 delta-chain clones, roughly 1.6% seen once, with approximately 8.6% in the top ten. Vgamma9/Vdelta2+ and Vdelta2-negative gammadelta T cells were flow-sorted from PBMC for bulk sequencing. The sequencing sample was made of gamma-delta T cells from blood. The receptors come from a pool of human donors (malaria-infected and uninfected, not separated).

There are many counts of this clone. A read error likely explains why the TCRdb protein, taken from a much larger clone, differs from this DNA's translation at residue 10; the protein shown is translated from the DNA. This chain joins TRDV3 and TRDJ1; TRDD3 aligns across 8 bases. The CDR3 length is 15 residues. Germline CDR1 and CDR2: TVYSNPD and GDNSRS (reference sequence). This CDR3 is CAVRGIDWSKYKLIF. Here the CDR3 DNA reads TGTGCCGTTAGGGGGATAGACTGGTCCAAGTATAAACTCATCTTT. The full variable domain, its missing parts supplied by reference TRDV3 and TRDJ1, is CDKVTQSSPDQTVASGSEVVLLCTYDTVYSNPDLFWYRIRPDYSFQFVFYGDNSRSEGADFTQGRFSVKHILTQKAFHLVISPVRTEDSATYYCAVRGIDWSKYKLIFGKGTRVTVEP.

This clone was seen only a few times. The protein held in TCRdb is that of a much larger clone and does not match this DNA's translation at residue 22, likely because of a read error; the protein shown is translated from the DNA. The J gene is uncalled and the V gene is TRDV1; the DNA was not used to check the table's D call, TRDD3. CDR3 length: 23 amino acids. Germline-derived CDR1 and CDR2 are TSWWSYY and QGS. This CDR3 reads CALGEPFPTTGLWGWGHTDKLTF. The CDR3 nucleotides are TGTGCTCTTGGGGAACCGTTTCCTACTACCGGCCTCTGGGGCTGGGGACACACCGATAAACTCACCTTT.

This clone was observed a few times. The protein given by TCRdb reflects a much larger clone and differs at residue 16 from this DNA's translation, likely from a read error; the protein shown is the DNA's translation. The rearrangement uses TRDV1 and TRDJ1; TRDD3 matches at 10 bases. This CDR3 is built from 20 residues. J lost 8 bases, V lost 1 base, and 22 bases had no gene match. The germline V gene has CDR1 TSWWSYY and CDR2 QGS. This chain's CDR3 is CALGEPLRWYWGMRNEKLIF. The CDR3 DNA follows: TGTGCTCTTGGGGAACCACTTCGATGGTACTGGGGGATGCGGAACGAAAAACTCATCTTT.

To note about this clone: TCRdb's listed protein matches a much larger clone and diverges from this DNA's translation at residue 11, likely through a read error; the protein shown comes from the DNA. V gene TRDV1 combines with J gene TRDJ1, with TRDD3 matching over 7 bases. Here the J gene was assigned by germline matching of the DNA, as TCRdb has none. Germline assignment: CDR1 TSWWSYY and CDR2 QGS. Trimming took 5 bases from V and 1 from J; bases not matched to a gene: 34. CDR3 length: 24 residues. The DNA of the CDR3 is TGTGCTCTTGGGCCAATTGGGGGCATTTCCCACGAGTCTGACGGCGGGGGATTCACCGATAAACTCATCTTT. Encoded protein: CALGPIGGISHESDGGGFTDKLIF.

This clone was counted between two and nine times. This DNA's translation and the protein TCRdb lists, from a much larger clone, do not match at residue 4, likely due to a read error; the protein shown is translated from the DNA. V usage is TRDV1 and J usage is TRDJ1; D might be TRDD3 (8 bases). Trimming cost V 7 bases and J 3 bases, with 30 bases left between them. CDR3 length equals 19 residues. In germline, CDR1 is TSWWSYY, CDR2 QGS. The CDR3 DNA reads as TGTGCTCTTGAGGACGTGGTTCCTACGCTACTGGGGGCTCCCGATAAACTCATCTTT. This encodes CALEDVVPTLLGAPDKLIF.

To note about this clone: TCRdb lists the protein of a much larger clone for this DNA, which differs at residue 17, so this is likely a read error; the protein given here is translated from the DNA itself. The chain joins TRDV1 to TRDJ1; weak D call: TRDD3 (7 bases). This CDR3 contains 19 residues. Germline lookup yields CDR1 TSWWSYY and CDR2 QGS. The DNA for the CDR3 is TGTGCTCTTGGGGAGCCCTATCCTACAGCCTGGGGGTACACCGACAAACCCATCTTT. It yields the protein CALGEPYPTAWGYTDKPIF.

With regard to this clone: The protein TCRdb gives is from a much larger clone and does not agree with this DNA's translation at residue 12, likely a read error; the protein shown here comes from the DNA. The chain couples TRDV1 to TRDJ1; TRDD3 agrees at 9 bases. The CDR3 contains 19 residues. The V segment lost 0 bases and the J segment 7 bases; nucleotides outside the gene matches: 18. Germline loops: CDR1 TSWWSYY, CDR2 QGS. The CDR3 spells CALGELPTVWGMLRVKLIF. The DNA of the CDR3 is TGTGCTCTTGGGGAACTCCCCACTGTCTGGGGGATGCTGAGGGTTAAACTCATCTTT.

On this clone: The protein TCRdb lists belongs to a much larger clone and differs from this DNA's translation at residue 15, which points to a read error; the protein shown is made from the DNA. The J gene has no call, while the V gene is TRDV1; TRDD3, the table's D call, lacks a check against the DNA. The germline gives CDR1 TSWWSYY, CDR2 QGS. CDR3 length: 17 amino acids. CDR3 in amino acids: CALGTPSVSGEVGKPIF. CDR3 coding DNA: TGTGCTCTTGGGACTCCTAGTGTGTCGGGGGAGGTCGGTAAACCCATCTTT.

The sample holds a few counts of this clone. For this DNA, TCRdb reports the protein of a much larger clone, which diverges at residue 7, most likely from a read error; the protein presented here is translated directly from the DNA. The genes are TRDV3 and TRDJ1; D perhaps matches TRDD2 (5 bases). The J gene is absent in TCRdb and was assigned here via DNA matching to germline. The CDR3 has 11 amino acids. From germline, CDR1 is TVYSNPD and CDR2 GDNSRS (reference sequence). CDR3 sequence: CAGALRSKLIF. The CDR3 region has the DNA TGTGCGGGCGCCCTACGGAGTAAACTCATCTTT. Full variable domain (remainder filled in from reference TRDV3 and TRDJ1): CDKVTQSSPDQTVASGSEVVLLCTYDTVYSNPDLFWYRIRPDYSFQFVFYGDNSRSEGADFTQGRFSVKHILTQKAFHLVISPVRTEDSATYYCAGALRSKLIFGKGTRVTVEP.

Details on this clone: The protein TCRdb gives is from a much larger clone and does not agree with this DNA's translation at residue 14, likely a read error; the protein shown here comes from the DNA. CDR3: CALGEGLSPSSIPPYTDKLIF. The CDR3 nucleotides are TGTGCTCTTGGGGAAGGCCTCTCCCCATCGAGTATCCCGCCGTACACCGATAAACTCATCTTT. The rearrangement links TRDV1 to TRDJ1; D unresolved. CDR3 length: 21 residues. The germline CDR1 and CDR2 sequences are TSWWSYY and QGS. V was pared by 2 bases and J by 0 bases, with 28 bases between.

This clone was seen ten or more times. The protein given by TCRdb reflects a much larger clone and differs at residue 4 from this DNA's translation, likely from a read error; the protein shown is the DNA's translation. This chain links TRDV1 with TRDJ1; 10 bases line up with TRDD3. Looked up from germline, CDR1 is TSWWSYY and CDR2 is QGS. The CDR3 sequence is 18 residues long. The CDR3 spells CALWELILITGGSDKLIF. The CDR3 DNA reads TGTGCTCTTTGGGAACTAATCCTAATTACTGGGGGATCCGATAAACTCATCTTT.

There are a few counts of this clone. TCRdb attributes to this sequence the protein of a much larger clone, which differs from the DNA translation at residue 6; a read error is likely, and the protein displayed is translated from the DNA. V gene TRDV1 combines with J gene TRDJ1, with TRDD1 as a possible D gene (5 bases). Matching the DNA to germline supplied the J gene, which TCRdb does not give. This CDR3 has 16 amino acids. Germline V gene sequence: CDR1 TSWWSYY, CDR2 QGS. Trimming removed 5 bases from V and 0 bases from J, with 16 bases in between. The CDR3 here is CALGNRNREDTDKLIF. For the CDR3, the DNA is TGTGCTCTTGGGAATAGAAACAGGGAAGACACCGATAAACTCATCTTT.